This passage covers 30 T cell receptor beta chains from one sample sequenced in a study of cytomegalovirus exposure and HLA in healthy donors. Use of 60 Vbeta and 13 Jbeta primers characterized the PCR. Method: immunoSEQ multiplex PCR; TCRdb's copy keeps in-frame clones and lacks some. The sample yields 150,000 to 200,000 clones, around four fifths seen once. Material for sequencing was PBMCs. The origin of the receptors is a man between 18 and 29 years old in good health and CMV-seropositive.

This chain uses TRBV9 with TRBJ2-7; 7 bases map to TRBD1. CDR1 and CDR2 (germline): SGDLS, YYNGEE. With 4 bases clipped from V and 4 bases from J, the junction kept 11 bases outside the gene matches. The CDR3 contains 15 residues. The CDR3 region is CASSPTGTAAYEQYF. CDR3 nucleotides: TGTGCCAGCAGCCCCACCGGGACAGCCGCTTACGAGCAGTACTTC. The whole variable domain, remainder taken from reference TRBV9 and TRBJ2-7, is DSGVTQTPKHLITATGQRVTLRCSPRSGDLSVYWYQQSLDQGLQFLIQYYNGEERAKGNILERFSAQQFPDLHSELNLSSLELGDSALYFCASSPTGTAAYEQYFGPGTRLTVT.

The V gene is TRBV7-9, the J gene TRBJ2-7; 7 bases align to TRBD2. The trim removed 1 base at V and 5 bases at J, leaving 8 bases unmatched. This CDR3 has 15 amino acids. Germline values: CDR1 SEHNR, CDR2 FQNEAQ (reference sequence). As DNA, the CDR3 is TGTGCCAGCAGCTTAGGTGGCGGGAGATTCGACGAGCAGTACTTC. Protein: CASSLGGGRFDEQYF.

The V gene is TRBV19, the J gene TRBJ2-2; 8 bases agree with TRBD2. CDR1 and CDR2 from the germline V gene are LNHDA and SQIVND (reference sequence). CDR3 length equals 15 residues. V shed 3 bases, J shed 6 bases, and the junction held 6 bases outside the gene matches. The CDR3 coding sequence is TGTGCCAGTAGTATGACCGGGACTAGGTCCGGGGAGCTGTTTTTT. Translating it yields CASSMTGTRSGELFF.

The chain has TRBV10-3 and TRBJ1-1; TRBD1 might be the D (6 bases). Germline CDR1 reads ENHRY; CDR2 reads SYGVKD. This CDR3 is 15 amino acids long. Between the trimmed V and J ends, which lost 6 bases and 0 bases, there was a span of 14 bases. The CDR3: CAIRMDSYMNTEAFF. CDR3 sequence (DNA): TGTGCCATCAGGATGGACAGCTACATGAACACTGAAGCTTTCTTT.

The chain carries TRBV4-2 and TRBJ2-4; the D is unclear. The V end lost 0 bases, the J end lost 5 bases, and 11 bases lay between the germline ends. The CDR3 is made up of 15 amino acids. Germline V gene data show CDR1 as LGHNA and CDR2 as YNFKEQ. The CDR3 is CASSQEKSSQNIQYF. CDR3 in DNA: TGTGCCAGCAGCCAAGAGAAATCGAGTCAAAACATTCAGTACTTC.

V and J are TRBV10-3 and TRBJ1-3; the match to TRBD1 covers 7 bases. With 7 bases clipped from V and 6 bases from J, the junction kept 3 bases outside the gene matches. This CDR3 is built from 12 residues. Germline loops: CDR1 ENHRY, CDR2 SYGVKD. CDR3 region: CAIMGQSNTIYF. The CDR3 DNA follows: TGTGCCATCATGGGACAGTCAAACACCATATATTTT.

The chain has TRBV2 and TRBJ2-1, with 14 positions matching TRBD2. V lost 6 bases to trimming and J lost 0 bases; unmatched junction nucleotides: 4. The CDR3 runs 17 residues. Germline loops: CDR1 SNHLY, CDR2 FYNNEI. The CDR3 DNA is TGTGCCAGCAGCCCCGGGACTAGCGGGAGCTCCTACAATGAGCAGTTCTTC. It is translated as CASSPGTSGSSYNEQFF.

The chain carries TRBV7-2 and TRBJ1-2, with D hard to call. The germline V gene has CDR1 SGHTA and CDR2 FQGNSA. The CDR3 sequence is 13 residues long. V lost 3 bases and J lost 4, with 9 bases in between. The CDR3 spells CASSFDIIYGYTF. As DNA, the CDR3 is TGTGCCAGCAGCTTTGACATTATCTATGGCTACACCTTC.

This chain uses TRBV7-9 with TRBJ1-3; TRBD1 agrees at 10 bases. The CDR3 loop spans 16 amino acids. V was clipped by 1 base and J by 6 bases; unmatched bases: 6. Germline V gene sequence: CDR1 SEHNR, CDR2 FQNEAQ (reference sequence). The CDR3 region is CASSLVTGTGVNTIYF. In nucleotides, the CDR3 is TGTGCCAGCAGCTTAGTCACCGGGACAGGGGTAAACACCATATATTTT.

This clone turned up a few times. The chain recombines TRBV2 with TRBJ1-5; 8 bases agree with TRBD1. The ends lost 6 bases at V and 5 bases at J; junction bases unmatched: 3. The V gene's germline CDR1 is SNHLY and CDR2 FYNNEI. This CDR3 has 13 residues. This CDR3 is CASRGTGYQPQHF. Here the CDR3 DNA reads TGTGCCAGCAGGGGGACAGGCTATCAGCCCCAGCATTTT. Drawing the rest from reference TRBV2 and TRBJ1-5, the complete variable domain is EPEVTQTPSHQVTQMGQEVILRCVPISNHLYFYWYRQILGQKVEFLVSFYNNEISEKSEIFDDQFSVERPDGSNFTLKIRSTKLEDSAMYFCASRGTGYQPQHFGDGTRLSIL.

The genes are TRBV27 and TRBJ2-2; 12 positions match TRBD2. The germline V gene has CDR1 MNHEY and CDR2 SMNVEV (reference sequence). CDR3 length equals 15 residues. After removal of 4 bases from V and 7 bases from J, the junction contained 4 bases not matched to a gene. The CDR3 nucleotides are TGTGCCAGCAGTTCGCTAGCGGGAGGGGTCGGGGAGCTGTTTTTT. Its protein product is CASSSLAGGVGELFF.

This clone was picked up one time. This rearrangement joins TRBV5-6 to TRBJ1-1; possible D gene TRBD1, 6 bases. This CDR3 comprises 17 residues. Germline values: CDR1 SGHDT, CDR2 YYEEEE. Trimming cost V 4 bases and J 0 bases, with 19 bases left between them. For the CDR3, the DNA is TGTGCCAGCAGCAATCCAATAGACAGGTTCATGAACACTGAAGCTTTCTTT. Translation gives CASSNPIDRFMNTEAFF.

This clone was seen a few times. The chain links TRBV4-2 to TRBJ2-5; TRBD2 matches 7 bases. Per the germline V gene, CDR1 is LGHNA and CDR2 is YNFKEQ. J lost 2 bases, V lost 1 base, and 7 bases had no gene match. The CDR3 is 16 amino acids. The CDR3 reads CASSQVWGGEQETQYF. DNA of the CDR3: TGTGCCAGCAGCCAAGTGTGGGGGGGGGAACAAGAGACCCAGTACTTC.

The CDR3 region has the DNA TGTGCCAGCAGCCACGGGGAGGTTCAGCCCCAGCATTTT. Amino acids: CASSHGEVQPQHF. The chain combines TRBV7-2 with TRBJ1-5; D is unresolved. The CDR3 is made up of 13 amino acids. CDR1 is SGHTA, CDR2 FQGNSA, per germline. Between the trimmed V and J ends, which lost 5 bases and 6 bases, there was a span of 11 bases.

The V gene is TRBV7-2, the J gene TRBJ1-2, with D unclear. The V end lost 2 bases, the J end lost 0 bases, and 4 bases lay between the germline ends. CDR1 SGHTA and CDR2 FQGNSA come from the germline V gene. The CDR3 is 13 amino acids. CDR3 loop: CASSLTANYGYTF. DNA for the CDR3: TGTGCCAGCAGCTTAACTGCTAACTATGGCTACACCTTC.

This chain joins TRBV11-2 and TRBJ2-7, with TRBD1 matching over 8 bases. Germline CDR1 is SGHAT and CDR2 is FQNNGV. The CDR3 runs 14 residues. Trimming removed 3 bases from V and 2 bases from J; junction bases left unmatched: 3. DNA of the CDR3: TGTGCCAGCAGCTTGACAGGGGAGGCCTACGAGCAGTACTTC. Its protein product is CASSLTGEAYEQYF. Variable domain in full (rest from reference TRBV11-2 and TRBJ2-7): EAGVAQSPRYKIIEKRQSVAFWCNPISGHATLYWYQQILGQGPKLLIQFQNNGVVDDSQLPKDRFSAERLKGVDSTLKIQPAKLEDSAVYLCASSLTGEAYEQYFGPGTRLTVT.

CDR3 nucleotide sequence: TGTGCCAGCAGTCACGACAGTCCCCAGTTCTTC. It yields the protein CASSHDSPQFF. This sequence joins TRBV6-6 and TRBJ2-1, with TRBD1 as a possible D gene (5 bases). V was cut by 5 bases and J by 13 bases, with 12 bases left in between. This CDR3 has 11 residues. CDR1 is MNHNY and CDR2 is SVGAGI in the germline V gene (reference sequence).

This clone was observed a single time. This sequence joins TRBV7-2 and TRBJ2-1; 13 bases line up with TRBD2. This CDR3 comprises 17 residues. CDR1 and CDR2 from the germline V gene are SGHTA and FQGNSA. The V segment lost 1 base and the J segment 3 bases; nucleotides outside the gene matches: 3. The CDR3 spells CASSLVGLAGYYNEQFF. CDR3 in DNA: TGTGCCAGCAGCTTAGTGGGACTAGCGGGATACTACAATGAGCAGTTCTTC.

Here the CDR3 reads CASSSNLAGGGETQYF. Written as DNA, the CDR3 is TGTGCCAGCAGCAGTAACCTAGCGGGAGGAGGAGAGACCCAGTACTTC. J is TRBJ2-5 and V is TRBV7-6; 11 positions match TRBD2. J was trimmed by 4 bases and V by 5 bases; bases with no gene match: 9. The germline V gene has CDR1 SGHVS and CDR2 FNYEAQ. The CDR3 runs to 16 residues.

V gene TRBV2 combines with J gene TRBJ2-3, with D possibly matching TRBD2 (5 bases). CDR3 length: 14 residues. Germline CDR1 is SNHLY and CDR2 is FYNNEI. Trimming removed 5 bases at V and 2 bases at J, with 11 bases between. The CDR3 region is CASSRSGTTDTQYF. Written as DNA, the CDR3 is TGTGCCAGCAGTCGGAGCGGTACCACAGATACGCAGTATTTT.

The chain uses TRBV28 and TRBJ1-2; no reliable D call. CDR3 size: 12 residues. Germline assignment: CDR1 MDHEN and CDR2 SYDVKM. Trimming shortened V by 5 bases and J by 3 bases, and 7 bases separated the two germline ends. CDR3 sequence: CASSRYDYGYTF. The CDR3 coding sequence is TGTGCCAGCAGTCGTTATGACTATGGCTACACCTTC.

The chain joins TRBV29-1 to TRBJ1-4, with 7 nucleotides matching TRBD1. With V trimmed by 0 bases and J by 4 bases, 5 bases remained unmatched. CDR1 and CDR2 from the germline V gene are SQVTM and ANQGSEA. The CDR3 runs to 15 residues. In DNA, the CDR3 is TGCAGCGTTGAAGAGGGGGACAGCTATAATGAAAAACTGTTTTTT. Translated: CSVEEGDSYNEKLFF.

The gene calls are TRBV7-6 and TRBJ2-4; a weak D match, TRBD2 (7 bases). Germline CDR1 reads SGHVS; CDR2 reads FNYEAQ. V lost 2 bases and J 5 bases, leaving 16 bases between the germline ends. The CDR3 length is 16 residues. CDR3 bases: TGTGCCAGCAGCTTATCATCAGTGGGGGGGCAAAACATTCAGTACTTC. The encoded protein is CASSLSSVGGQNIQYF.

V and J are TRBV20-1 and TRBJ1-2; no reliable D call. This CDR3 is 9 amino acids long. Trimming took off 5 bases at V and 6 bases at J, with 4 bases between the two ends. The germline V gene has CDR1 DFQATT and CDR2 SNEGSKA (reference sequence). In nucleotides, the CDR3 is TGCAGTGCTGCGGATGGCTACACCTTC. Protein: CSAADGYTF.

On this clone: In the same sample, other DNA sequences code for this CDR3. The CDR3 region is CASSLVPGGTDTQYF. CDR3 DNA: TGCGCCAGCAGCTTGGTGCCAGGGGGCACAGATACGCAGTATTTT. The genes are TRBV5-1 and TRBJ2-3; maybe TRBD1 (6 bases). The ends were cut back, 0 bases at V and 1 base at J, with 9 bases in the middle. Germline values: CDR1 SGHRS, CDR2 YFSETQ. The CDR3 is 15 residues long.

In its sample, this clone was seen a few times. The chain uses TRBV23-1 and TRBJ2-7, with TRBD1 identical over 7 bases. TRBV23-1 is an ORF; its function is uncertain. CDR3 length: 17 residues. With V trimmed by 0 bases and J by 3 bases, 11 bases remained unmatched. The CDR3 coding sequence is TGCGCCAGCAGTCAATCTTTACCCGGGACAGACTGCTACGAGCAGTACTTC. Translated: CASSQSLPGTDCYEQYF.

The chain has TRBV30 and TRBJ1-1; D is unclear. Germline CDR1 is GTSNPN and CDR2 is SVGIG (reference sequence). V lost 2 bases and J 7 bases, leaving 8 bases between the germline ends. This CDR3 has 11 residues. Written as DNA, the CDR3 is TGTGCCTGGAGTTCCGACTTTGAAGCTTTCTTT. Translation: CAWSSDFEAFF.

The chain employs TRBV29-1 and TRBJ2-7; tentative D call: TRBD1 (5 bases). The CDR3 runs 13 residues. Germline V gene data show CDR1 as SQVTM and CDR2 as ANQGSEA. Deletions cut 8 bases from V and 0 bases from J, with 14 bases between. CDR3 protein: CSHLTAGSYEQYF. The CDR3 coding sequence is TGCAGCCATTTGACAGCCGGCTCCTACGAGCAGTACTTC.

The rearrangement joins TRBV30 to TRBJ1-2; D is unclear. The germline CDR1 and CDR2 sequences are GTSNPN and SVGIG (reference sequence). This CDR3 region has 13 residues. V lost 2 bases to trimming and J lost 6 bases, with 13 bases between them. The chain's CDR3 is CAWSWGISDGYTF. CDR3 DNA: TGTGCCTGGAGTTGGGGTATTAGCGATGGCTACACCTTC.

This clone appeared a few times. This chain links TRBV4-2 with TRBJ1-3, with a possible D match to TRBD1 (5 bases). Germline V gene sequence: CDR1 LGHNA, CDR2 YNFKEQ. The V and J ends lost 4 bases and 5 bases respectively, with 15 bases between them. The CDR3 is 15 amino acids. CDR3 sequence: CASSPIVDRRNTIYF. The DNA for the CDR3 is TGTGCCAGCAGCCCCATTGTAGACAGACGAAACACCATATATTTT.